The 23 T cell receptor beta chains below were found in one sample sequenced in a study of glioma-infiltrating T cells. The iRepertoire nested amplicon-rescue multiplex PCR amplified TCR alpha and beta CDR3s from RNA. MiXCR was run by TCRdb on the multiplex PCR reads, yielding one entry per CDR3 protein. The data contain around 140,000 distinct CDR3 sequences, more than 35% of them singletons. The sequencing input was glioma tissue, nonneoplastic brain tissue, or PBMCs (not recorded which). The source of these receptors is a human donor with low-grade glioma or glioblastoma, undergoing nonglioma brain surgery, or in good health (not recorded which).

This chain links TRBV2 with TRBJ2-5, with D perhaps TRBD1 or TRBD2 (5 bases each). The CDR3 totals 14 residues. V shed 6 bases and J shed 3 bases, with 14 bases lying between them. Germline V lookup: CDR1 SNHLY, CDR2 FYNNEI. The CDR3 nucleotides read TGTGCCAGCAGACGGGGCCTGCGTAAAGAGACCCAGTACTTC. It translates to CASRRGLRKETQYF.

This clonotype was seen just once. This rearrangement joins TRBV7-2 to TRBJ2-7; tentatively, D is TRBD1 (6 bases). This CDR3 comprises 14 residues. The V gene lost 3 bases and the J gene lost 4 bases, with 13 bases spanning the gap. Germline lookup yields CDR1 SGHTA and CDR2 FQGNSA. The CDR3: CASSLGGQTYEQYF. The DNA for the CDR3 is TGTGCCAGCAGCTTGGGCGGACAGACTTACGAGCAGTACTTC. Full variable domain (remainder filled in from reference TRBV7-2 and TRBJ2-7): GAGVSQSPSNKVTEKGKDVELRCDPISGHTALYWYRQSLGQGLEFLIYFQGNSAPDKSGLPSDRFSAERTGGSVSTLTIQRTQQEDSAVYLCASSLGGQTYEQYFGPGTRLTVT.

CDR3 amino acids: CATSRENEKLFF. The CDR3 nucleotides read TGTGCCACCAGCAGAGAGAATGAAAAACTGTTTTTT. This chain connects TRBV15 to TRBJ1-4; D uncertain. The CDR3 is 12 amino acids. Trimming stripped 0 bases from V and 5 bases from J, with 1 base between. Germline lookup yields CDR1 LNHNV and CDR2 YYDKDF (reference sequence).

This clonotype was picked up a small number of times. Here the CDR3 DNA reads TGTGCCAGCAGTTATCTCGTCGAGAGGGGGAACACTGAAGCTTTCTTT. Residues: CASSYLVERGNTEAFF. The chain uses TRBV6-1 and TRBJ1-1; TRBD1 is a possible D gene (5 bases). This CDR3 is 16 amino acids long. The ends were cut back, 5 bases at V and 1 base at J, with 17 bases in the middle. CDR1 and CDR2 from the germline V gene are MNHNS and SASEGT.

This clonotype was seen a single time. The DNA for the CDR3 is TGTGCCAGCAGCTCGGACCTTAATGAAAAACTGTTTTTT. Translating it yields CASSSDLNEKLFF. The chain couples TRBV7-2 to TRBJ1-4; the D is unclear. V shed 4 bases and J shed 4 bases, with 7 bases lying between them. The CDR3 spans 13 residues. Germline-derived CDR1 and CDR2 are SGHTA and FQGNSA.

In regard to this clonotype: This could be a read error, since a much larger clone is one nucleotide away. The chain uses TRBV6-2 or TRBV6-3 and TRBJ2-3, with 9 bases that match TRBD2. The germline CDR1 and CDR2 sequences are MNHEY and SVGEGT. The CDR3 is made up of 15 amino acids. V gave up 6 bases and J gave up 8 bases; unmatched junction bases: 12. CDR3: CASSPQRGAASTQYF. The CDR3 bases are TGTGCCAGCAGCCCACAGCGGGGGGCCGCTAGTACGCAGTATTTT.

V is TRBV7-6 and J is TRBJ2-3, with D perhaps TRBD2 (7 bases). The CDR3 loop spans 15 amino acids. Deletions cut 6 bases from V and 5 bases from J, with 18 bases between. CDR1 and CDR2 (germline): SGHVS, FNYEAQ. This CDR3 reads CASSGGRGARDTQYF. In DNA form, the CDR3 reads TGTGCCAGCAGTGGGGGGAGGGGGGCCAGAGATACGCAGTATTTT.

This clonotype showed up just a few times. The chain has TRBV4-3 and TRBJ1-2; 8 bases line up with TRBD1. CDR3 length: 13 residues. V was clipped by 1 base and J by 10 bases; unmatched bases: 5. Germline loops: CDR1 LGHNA, CDR2 YSLEER. This CDR3 is CASSQVTGEAYTF. As DNA, the CDR3 is TGCGCCAGCAGCCAAGTGACAGGGGAAGCCTACACCTTC.

This clonotype has a handful of counts. This chain links TRBV15 with TRBJ1-6; no definite D call. V lost 0 bases and J lost 7, with 4 bases in between. Per the germline V gene, CDR1 is LNHNV and CDR2 is YYDKDF (reference sequence). This CDR3 has 13 residues. The CDR3 spells CATSRETNSPLHF. CDR3 bases: TGTGCCACCAGCAGAGAGACAAATTCACCCCTCCACTTT.

Details on this clonotype: An end of the junction does not agree with germline; a read error may underlie this. The CDR3 coding sequence is TGCAGTGCTAAAAGGCAGGGGTTCGACTACGATCAGTACTTC. Protein product: CSAKRQGFDYDQYF. The rearrangement links TRBV20-1 to TRBJ2-7; D may be TRBD1 (6 bases). The CDR3 runs 14 residues. Germline CDR1 DFQATT, CDR2 SNEGSKA (reference sequence).

V is TRBV20-1 and J is TRBJ2-5, with D unresolved. The germline CDR1 and CDR2 sequences are DFQATT and SNEGSKA (reference sequence). The V and J ends lost 2 bases and 4 bases respectively, with 8 bases between them. The CDR3 runs to 12 residues. The CDR3 loop is CSARRDGETQYF. CDR3 nucleotide sequence: TGCAGTGCTAGAAGGGATGGAGAGACCCAGTACTTC.

The table lists this clonotype with a few counts. The chain combines TRBV6-1 with TRBJ1-6; no clear D gene. The germline V gene has CDR1 MNHNS and CDR2 SASEGT. The CDR3 sequence is 13 residues long. The ends were cut back, 5 bases at V and 10 bases at J, with 12 bases in the middle. CDR3 amino acids: CASSKDSTSPLHF. In DNA, the CDR3 is TGTGCCAGCAGTAAAGACTCCACCTCACCCCTCCACTTT.

V is TRBV10-3 and J is TRBJ2-3; D unresolved. The CDR3 has 13 amino acids. The V gene lost 6 bases and the J gene lost 4 bases, with 11 bases spanning the gap. Germline values: CDR1 ENHRY, CDR2 SYGVKD. CDR3 sequence reads: CAISAALADTQYF. CDR3 bases: TGTGCCATCAGCGCGGCCCTCGCAGATACGCAGTATTTT.

The chain combines TRBV6-1 with TRBJ2-3, with 15 bases aligning to TRBD2. Germline CDR1 MNHNS, CDR2 SASEGT. The CDR3 is made up of 19 amino acids. Trimming took 7 bases from V and 2 from J; bases not matched to a gene: 13. Here the CDR3 reads CASTSGGLAGGQVTDTQYF. The CDR3 nucleotides are TGTGCCAGCACCAGCGGCGGACTAGCGGGGGGGCAGGTCACAGATACGCAGTATTTT.

This clonotype has just a few counts. This chain uses TRBV4-2 with TRBJ1-1; D is uncertain. The CDR3 consists of 15 residues. Germline V gives CDR1 LGHNA, CDR2 YNFKEQ. V was pared by 0 bases and J by 0 bases, with 8 bases between. CDR3 residues: CASSQDHGLNTEAFF. The CDR3 DNA reads TGTGCCAGCAGCCAAGATCACGGATTGAACACTGAAGCTTTCTTT.

The genes are TRBV6-1 and TRBJ2-7, with D uncertain. CDR3 size: 13 residues. V was clipped by 5 bases and J by 3 bases, with 11 bases between them. From germline, CDR1 is MNHNS and CDR2 SASEGT. The CDR3 reads CASSLDQSYEQYF. The DNA of the CDR3 is TGTGCCAGCAGTCTCGACCAAAGCTACGAGCAGTACTTC.

A few counts support this clonotype. The chain is built from TRBV4-1 and TRBJ2-3; no clear D. Germline V lookup: CDR1 MGHRA, CDR2 YSYEKL. V lost 4 bases and J 5 bases, leaving 13 bases between the germline ends. This CDR3 has 14 residues. The CDR3 region is CASSPGRSEDTQYF. CDR3 DNA sequence: TGCGCCAGCAGCCCCGGCCGGTCGGAAGATACGCAGTATTTT.

In this sample, this clonotype turned up a few times. The chain links TRBV28 to TRBJ1-1; 7 nucleotides agree with TRBD1. J lost 1 base, V lost 5 bases, and 4 bases had no gene match. Germline CDR1 is MDHEN and CDR2 is SYDVKM. The CDR3 is 14 amino acids. CDR3 residues: CASSPTGANTEAFF. As DNA, the CDR3 is TGTGCCAGCAGTCCTACAGGGGCGAACACTGAAGCTTTCTTT.

This clonotype has a count of ten or more. V gene TRBV28 combines with J gene TRBJ1-5; D not resolved. Germline V gene sequence: CDR1 MDHEN, CDR2 SYDVKM. This CDR3 is built from 12 residues. The V end was cut by 2 bases, the J end by 9 bases, with 8 bases between. The CDR3: CASSLMNPPQHF. In DNA, the CDR3 is TGTGCCAGCAGTTTAATGAACCCGCCCCAGCATTTT.

The table lists this clonotype with a count of one. The V call is TRBV7-3, the J call TRBJ2-3; tentatively, D is TRBD2 (5 bases). The CDR3 covers 17 residues. The V gene lost 1 base and the J gene lost 0 bases, with 14 bases spanning the gap. Germline loops: CDR1 SGHTA, CDR2 FQGTGA. In DNA, the CDR3 is TGTGCCAGCAGCTTAATCCCAGGCCCGGGGAGCACAGATACGCAGTATTTT. Its translation is CASSLIPGPGSTDTQYF.

This clonotype showed up just a few times. An end of the junction does not agree with germline; a read error may underlie this. The V gene is TRBV6-2 or TRBV6-3, the J gene TRBJ2-1; the match to TRBD1 covers 7 bases. Germline CDR1 MNHEY, CDR2 SVGEGT. The CDR3 spans 13 residues. CDR3 region: CASSYQINTGVTF. CDR3 bases: TGTGCCAGCAGTTACCAAATTAATACAGGGGTAACCTTC.

In its sample, this clonotype was seen a few times. The genes are TRBV20-1 and TRBJ2-5; D is unresolved. The CDR3 is made up of 15 amino acids. V lost 2 bases to trimming and J lost 2 bases, with 15 bases between them. Per germline, CDR1 DFQATT and CDR2 SNEGSKA (reference sequence). CDR3 in amino acids: CSARPRGAGQETQYF. In DNA form, the CDR3 reads TGCAGTGCTAGACCCCGAGGCGCCGGACAAGAGACCCAGTACTTC.

The rearrangement joins TRBV7-2 to TRBJ2-2, with D possibly TRBD2 on 5 matching bases. The CDR3 is made up of 15 amino acids. V was clipped by 6 bases and J by 0 bases, with 11 bases between them. Germline CDR1 SGHTA, CDR2 FQGNSA. CDR3 coding DNA: TGTGCCAGCAGGTCGGGATACACGAACACCGGGGAGCTGTTTTTT. Translated: CASRSGYTNTGELFF.